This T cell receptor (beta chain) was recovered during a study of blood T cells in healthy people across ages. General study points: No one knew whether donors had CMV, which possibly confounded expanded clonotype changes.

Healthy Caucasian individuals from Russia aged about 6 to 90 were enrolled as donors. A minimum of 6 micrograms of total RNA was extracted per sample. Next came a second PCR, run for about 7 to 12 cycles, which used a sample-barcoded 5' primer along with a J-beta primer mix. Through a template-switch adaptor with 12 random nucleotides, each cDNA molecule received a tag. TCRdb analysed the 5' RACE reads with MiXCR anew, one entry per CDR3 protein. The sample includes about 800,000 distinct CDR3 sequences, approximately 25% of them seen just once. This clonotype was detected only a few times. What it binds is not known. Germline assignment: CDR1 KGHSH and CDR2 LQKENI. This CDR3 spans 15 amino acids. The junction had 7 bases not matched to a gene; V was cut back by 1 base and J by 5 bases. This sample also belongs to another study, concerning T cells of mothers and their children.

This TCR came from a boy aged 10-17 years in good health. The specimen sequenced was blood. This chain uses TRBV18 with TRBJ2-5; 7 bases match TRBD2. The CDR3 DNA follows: TGTGCCAGCTCACCACGGCTAGCGGTTCAGGAGACCCAGTACTTC. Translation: CASSPRLAVQETQYF.